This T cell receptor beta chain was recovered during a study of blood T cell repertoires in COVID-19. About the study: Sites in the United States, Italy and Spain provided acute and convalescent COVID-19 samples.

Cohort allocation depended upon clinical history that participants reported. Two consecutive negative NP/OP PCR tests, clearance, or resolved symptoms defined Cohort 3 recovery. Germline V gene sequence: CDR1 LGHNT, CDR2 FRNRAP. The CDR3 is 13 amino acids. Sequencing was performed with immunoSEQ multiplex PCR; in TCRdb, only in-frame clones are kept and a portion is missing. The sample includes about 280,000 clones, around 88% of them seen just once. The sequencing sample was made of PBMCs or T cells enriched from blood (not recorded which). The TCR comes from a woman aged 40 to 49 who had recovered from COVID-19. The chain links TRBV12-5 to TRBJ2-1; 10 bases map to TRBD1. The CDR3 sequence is CVKDRGLDNEQFF. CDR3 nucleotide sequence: TGTGTCAAAGACAGGGGGCTCGACAATGAGCAGTTCTTC.